This T cell receptor beta chain was profiled in a study of T cell repertoires in cytomegalovirus infection. Study at large: CMV infection and matching HLA type were both indicated by public TCR beta signatures. Study-wide findings and caveats: Cumulative public TCR beta family frequency identified CMV carriers with the relevant HLA. What dominated the ex vivo response were HLA-C-restricted CMV-specific TCR beta clonotypes.

TCRdb called the reads again in MiXCR, with one record for every CDR3 protein. The sample has around 260,000 distinct CDR3 sequences; about a quarter are singletons. This clonotype was seen many times. The antigen remains unidentified. The CDR3 extends over 16 amino acids. From germline, CDR1 is SGHTA and CDR2 FQGNSA. With V trimmed by 3 bases and J by 2 bases, 6 bases remained unmatched. The chain links TRBV7-2 to TRBJ2-7, with 11 positions matching TRBD2. The receptor was isolated from a human donor in good health (CMV status not recorded). Some clones in this sample may be carry-over from other donors' samples. The sequenced material came from PBMCs. The CDR3 coding sequence is TGTGCCAGCAGCTTTGGTCAGGGACTAGCGGCCTACGAGCAGTACTTC. Translation gives CASSFGQGLAAYEQYF.